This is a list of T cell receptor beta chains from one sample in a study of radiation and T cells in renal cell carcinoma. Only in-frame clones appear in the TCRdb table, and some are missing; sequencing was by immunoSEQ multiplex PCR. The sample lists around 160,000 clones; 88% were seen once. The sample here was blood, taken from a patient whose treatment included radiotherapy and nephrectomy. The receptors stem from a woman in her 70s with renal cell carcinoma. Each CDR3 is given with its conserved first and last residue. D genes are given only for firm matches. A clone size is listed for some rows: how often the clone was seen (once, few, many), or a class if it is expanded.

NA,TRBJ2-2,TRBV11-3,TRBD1,TGTGCCAGCAGCGGAACAGGGGTCACCGGGGAGCTGTTTTTT,CASSGTGVTGELFF
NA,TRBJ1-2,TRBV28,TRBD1,TGTGCCAGCAACTCAGGGGGAATCGGCTACACCTTC,CASNSGGIGYTF
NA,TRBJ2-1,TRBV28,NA,TGTGCCAGCAGCCCTTCCGAGGGGCGGGGGCCCTACAATGAGCAGTTCTTC,CASSPSEGRGPYNEQFF
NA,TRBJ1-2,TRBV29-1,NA,TGCAGCGTTGCATACAGGGTGAGCTATGGCTACACCTTC,CSVAYRVSYGYTF
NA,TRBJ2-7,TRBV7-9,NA,TGTGCCAGCAGCTCTACTGGCCCGTATAAACCCTACGAGCAGTACTTC,CASSSTGPYKPYEQYF
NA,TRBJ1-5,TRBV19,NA,TGTGCCAGTGAACAGGGATATAGCAATCAGCCCCAGCATTTT,CASEQGYSNQPQHF
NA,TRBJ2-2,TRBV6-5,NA,TGTGCCAGCAGGACCATGAACACCGGGGAGCTGTTTTTT,CASRTMNTGELFF
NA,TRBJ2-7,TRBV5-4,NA,TGTGCCAGCAGCTCCCCGGGGCAGAGCTCCTACGAGCAGTACTTC,CASSSPGQSSYEQYF
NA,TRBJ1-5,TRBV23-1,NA,TGCGCCAGCACTCGGGGGGGCTGGCAGCCCCAGCATTTT,CASTRGGWQPQHF
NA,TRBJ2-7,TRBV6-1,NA,TGTGCCAGCAGTGAAGCATCCGGACAGTCCTACGAGCAGTACTTC,CASSEASGQSYEQYF
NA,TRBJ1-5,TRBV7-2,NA,TGTGCCAGCAGCTTAGCGTGGGGGCGCGGTCAGCCCCAGCATTTT,CASSLAWGRGQPQHF
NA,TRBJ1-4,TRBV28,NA,TGTGCCATCTCAGGGAGGGGGAATGAAAAACTGTTTTTT,CAISGRGNEKLFF
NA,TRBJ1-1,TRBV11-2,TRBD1,TGTGCCAGCAGTCTCCAGGGACAGGGGTACATGAACACTGAAGCTTTCTTT,CASSLQGQGYMNTEAFF
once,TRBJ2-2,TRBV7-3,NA,TGTGCCAGCAGCTTAACTCTCAGGTCCACCGGGGAGCTGTTTTTT,CASSLTLRSTGELFF
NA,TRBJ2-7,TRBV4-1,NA,TGCGCCAGCAGCCAAGATCCGGACCGCAGCTCCTACGAGCAGTACTTC,CASSQDPDRSSYEQYF
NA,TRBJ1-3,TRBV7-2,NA,TGTGCCAGCAGCTTAGCCAACAGGGTAATATCTGGAAACACCATATATTTT,CASSLANRVISGNTIYF
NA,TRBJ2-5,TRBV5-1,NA,TGCGCCAGCAGCTCCTGGGGCCGGTACCAAGAGACCCAGTACTTC,CASSSWGRYQETQYF
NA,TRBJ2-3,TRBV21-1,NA,TGTGCCAGCAGCAGCGGAATAACAGATACGCAGTATTTT,CASSSGITDTQYF
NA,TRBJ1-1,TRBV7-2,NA,TGTGCCAGCAGCCTTGGACAGCTACTAAGCATGAACACTGAAGCTTTCTTT,CASSLGQLLSMNTEAFF
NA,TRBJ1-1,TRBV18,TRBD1,TGTGCCAGCTCAAAAGGCCGGGACAGGAACACTGAAGCTTTCTTT,CASSKGRDRNTEAFF
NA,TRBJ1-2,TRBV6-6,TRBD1,TGTGCCAGCAGTTACCCAGGGGGATATGGCTACACCTTC,CASSYPGGYGYTF
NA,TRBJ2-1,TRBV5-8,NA,TGTGCCAGCAGCTTGGTTGGGGGCAAGGGGCATTTCCTTGAGCAGTTCTTC,CASSLVGGKGHFLEQFF
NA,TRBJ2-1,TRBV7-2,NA,TGTGCCAGCAGGCTAGGGGCCAGGGACGAGCAGTTCTTC,CASRLGARDEQFF
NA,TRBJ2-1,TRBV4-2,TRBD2,TGTGCCAGCAGCCAAGATCCCACTAGCGGGGGGGCTGGGAATGAGCAGTTCTTC,CASSQDPTSGGAGNEQFF
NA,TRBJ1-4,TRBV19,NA,TGTGCCACACGCGACTGGGCGATGGGTGAAAAACTGTTTTTT,CATRDWAMGEKLFF
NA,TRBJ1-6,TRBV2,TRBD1,TGTGCCAGCAGGGGACAGCCTAATTCACCCCTCCACTTT,CASRGQPNSPLHF
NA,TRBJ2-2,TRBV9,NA,TGTGCCAGCAGCGTACCTGGGGAGCTGTTTTTT,CASSVPGELFF
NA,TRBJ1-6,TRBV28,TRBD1,TGTGCCAGCAGTGGACAGGGTGGTTATAATTCACCCCTCCACTTT,CASSGQGGYNSPLHF
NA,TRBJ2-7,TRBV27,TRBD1,TGTGCCAGCCGATGGGGACAGGGAAGCTCCTACGAGCAGTACTTC,CASRWGQGSSYEQYF
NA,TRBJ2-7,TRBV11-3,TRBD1,TGTGCCAGCAGTTGGGACAGGCTAACCTACGAGCAGTACTTC,CASSWDRLTYEQYF
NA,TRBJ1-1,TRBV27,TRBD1,TGTGCCAGCAGTTCCCCGGGACAGGGGGGTTCGACTTTCTTT,CASSSPGQGGSTFF